These 22 T cell receptor beta chains originate from one sample sequenced in a study of tissue T cells after allogeneic stem cell transplantation. Method: immunoSEQ multiplex PCR; TCRdb's copy keeps in-frame clones and lacks some. The sample includes about 6,300 clones, roughly 70% of them seen just once. The sample consisted of tissue from the rectum, taken at autopsy. Receptor source: a woman between 18 and 55 years old with breast cancer.

The V and J genes are TRBV6-5 and TRBJ1-1, with 7 bases identical to TRBD1. V was pared by 2 bases and J by 1 base, with 7 bases of the junction left unmatched. The CDR3 covers 16 residues. In germline, CDR1 is MNHEY, CDR2 SVGAGI. Written as DNA, the CDR3 is TGTGCCAGCAGTTACGGCGCCGGGACAGCGAACACTGAAGCTTTCTTT. Translation gives CASSYGAGTANTEAFF.

For this clone: The same CDR3 also results from other DNA sequences found in this sample. The chain combines TRBV6-2 or TRBV6-3 with TRBJ2-7; perhaps TRBD2 as D (6 bases). With 2 bases removed from V and 4 bases from J, the gap between germline ends came to 9 bases. CDR3 length: 13 amino acids. Germline V CDR1 and CDR2: MNHEY, SVGEGT. CDR3 in amino acids: CASSYVSGYEQYF. In DNA, the CDR3 is TGTGCCAGCAGTTACGTTAGCGGATACGAGCAGTACTTC.

The J gene is TRBJ1-6, the V gene TRBV27; D is possibly TRBD1 (6 bases). Germline CDR1 MNHEY, CDR2 SMNVEV (reference sequence). The CDR3 is made up of 18 amino acids. V was shortened by 4 bases and J by 5 bases, with 21 bases between the two germline ends. CDR3 DNA sequence: TGTGCCAGCAGTTCCATCCGAAAACCGGGACAAAATAATTCACCCCTCCACTTT. This sequence encodes CASSSIRKPGQNNSPLHF.

The genes are TRBV27 and TRBJ2-2; D gene ambiguous. This CDR3 has 16 residues. Trimming left V 5 bases short and J 1 base short, with 14 bases between. The V gene's germline CDR1 is MNHEY and CDR2 SMNVEV (reference sequence). CDR3 bases: TGTGCCAGCAGTCTTGGGGTCCGAAGGAACACCGGGGAGCTGTTTTTT. Translation gives CASSLGVRRNTGELFF.

The table lists this clone with a few counts. The chain links TRBV12-3 or TRBV12-4 to TRBJ2-7; possibly TRBD1 for D (6 bases). The CDR3 is 13 amino acids. Trimming removed 3 bases from V and 7 bases from J, with 13 bases in between. DNA for the CDR3: TGTGCCAGCAGTTTGAGACATCAGGGGGAGCAGTACTTC. It encodes CASSLRHQGEQYF.

This rearrangement joins TRBV2 to TRBJ1-2; D is undetermined. Germline V gives CDR1 SNHLY, CDR2 FYNNEI. The CDR3 runs to 12 residues. The ends were cut back, 7 bases at V and 8 bases at J, with 14 bases in the middle. The CDR3 loop is CASTQGRRGYTF. CDR3 bases: TGTGCCAGCACTCAAGGTCGGAGGGGCTACACCTTC.

This clone has more than one count but fewer than ten. This rearrangement joins TRBV4-2 to TRBJ2-7; D not resolved. The V and J ends lost 1 base and 5 bases respectively, with 12 bases between them. CDR1 is LGHNA, CDR2 YNFKEQ, per germline. There are 14 residues in the CDR3. Written as DNA, the CDR3 is TGTGCCAGCAGCCAAGCAGGACGTCAGGACGAGCAGTACTTC. It yields the protein CASSQAGRQDEQYF.

The J gene is TRBJ2-3, the V gene TRBV14; 10 bases agree with TRBD2. CDR1 is SGHDN, CDR2 FVKESK, per germline. CDR3 length: 18 residues. V trimming: 0 bases; J trimming: 4 bases; junction bases outside the gene matches: 10. The CDR3 here is CASSQDLPLAGVSDTQYF. The DNA of the CDR3 is TGTGCCAGCAGCCAAGACCTCCCCCTAGCGGGAGTATCAGATACGCAGTATTTT.

This clone was seen only a few times. V gene TRBV4-2 combines with J gene TRBJ2-7, with D tentatively TRBD2 (6 bases). The CDR3 loop spans 17 amino acids. Germline CDR1 reads LGHNA; CDR2 reads YNFKEQ. V lost 1 base and J lost 2, with 18 bases in between. The CDR3 protein is CASSQVSSAAGTYEQYF. CDR3 nucleotides: TGTGCCAGCAGCCAAGTCTCTTCAGCGGCGGGAACCTACGAGCAGTACTTC.

J is TRBJ2-2 and V is TRBV6-2 or TRBV6-3, with 16 bases matching TRBD2. V lost 2 bases and J lost 3; bases outside the gene matches: 3. There are 18 residues in the CDR3. Germline assignment: CDR1 MNHEY and CDR2 SVGEGT. CDR3 nucleotide sequence: TGTGCCAGCAGTTACGGGACTAGCGGGAGGGCCCACACCGGGGAGCTGTTTTTT. It specifies CASSYGTSGRAHTGELFF.

The J gene is TRBJ2-7, the V gene TRBV7-2; D remains unclear. CDR3 length: 11 amino acids. Germline CDR1 reads SGHTA; CDR2 reads FQGNSA. V was cut by 1 base and J by 3 bases, with 1 base left in between. The CDR3 DNA reads as TGTGCCAGCAGCTTAGTCTACGAGCAGTACTTC. Its translation is CASSLVYEQYF. Variable domain in full (rest from reference TRBV7-2 and TRBJ2-7): GAGVSQSPSNKVTEKGKDVELRCDPISGHTALYWYRQSLGQGLEFLIYFQGNSAPDKSGLPSDRFSAERTGGSVSTLTIQRTQQEDSAVYLCASSLVYEQYFGPGTRLTVT.

This chain joins TRBV11-2 and TRBJ2-7, with D perhaps TRBD1 or TRBD2 (5 bases each). V gave up 5 bases and J gave up 2 bases, with 19 bases separating them. The CDR3 loop spans 16 amino acids. Germline CDR1 reads SGHAT; CDR2 reads FQNNGV. This CDR3 is CASSPLRGGGTYEQYF. The CDR3 DNA reads as TGTGCCAGCAGCCCTCTCCGGGGTGGGGGAACCTACGAGCAGTACTTC.

V and J are TRBV27 and TRBJ2-4; the D is unclear. There are 15 residues in the CDR3. Germline V gives CDR1 MNHEY, CDR2 SMNVEV (reference sequence). V was clipped by 6 bases and J by 4 bases, with 16 bases between them. CDR3 sequence (DNA): TGTGCCAGCAGCTCCCCTAGTGACGCGAAAAACATTCAGTACTTC. This encodes CASSSPSDAKNIQYF.

The V gene is TRBV7-9, the J gene TRBJ1-5; 8 bases are shared with TRBD1. CDR3 size: 14 residues. CDR1 is SEHNR and CDR2 is FQNEAQ in the germline V gene (reference sequence). The V gene end was trimmed by 4 bases and the J gene end by 2 bases; junction bases not matched to a gene: 1. In DNA form, the CDR3 reads TGTGCCAGCAGCTCGACAGGGGGCAATCAGCCCCAGCATTTT. Its protein is CASSSTGGNQPQHF. The variable domain in full, with the rest retrieved from reference TRBV7-9 and TRBJ1-5, is DTGVSQNPRHKITKRGQNVTFRCDPISEHNRLYWYRQTLGQGPEFLTYFQNEAQLEKSRLLSDRFSAERPKGSFSTLEIQRTEQGDSAMYLCASSSTGGNQPQHFGDGTRLSIL.

V is TRBV6-2 or TRBV6-3 and J is TRBJ2-7; TRBD2 matches at 11 bases. This CDR3 has 16 amino acids. The ends lost 6 bases at V and 5 bases at J; junction bases unmatched: 12. CDR1 MNHEY and CDR2 SVGEGT come from the germline V gene. Here the CDR3 DNA reads TGTGCCAGCAGGCCTACGAGACTAGCGGGGAAACACGAGCAGTACTTC. Encoded protein: CASRPTRLAGKHEQYF.

The genes are TRBV4-2 and TRBJ2-5, with 7 bases identical to TRBD2. With 0 bases clipped from V and 3 bases from J, the junction kept 7 bases outside the gene matches. In germline, CDR1 is LGHNA, CDR2 YNFKEQ. CDR3 length equals 16 residues. The CDR3 sequence: CASSQDRGGGEETQYF. Written as DNA, the CDR3 is TGTGCCAGCAGCCAAGATCGCGGCGGGGGAGAAGAGACCCAGTACTTC.

The chain couples TRBV6-6 to TRBJ2-7; 7 bases fit TRBD1. V lost 7 bases, J lost 2 bases, and 5 bases stayed unmatched. Per the germline V gene, CDR1 is MNHNY and CDR2 is SVGAGI (reference sequence). The length of the CDR3 is 13 residues. The CDR3 is CASTETGTYEQYF. CDR3 sequence (DNA): TGTGCCAGCACTGAGACAGGGACCTACGAGCAGTACTTC.

The rearrangement joins TRBV2 to TRBJ2-2; D is unresolved. The CDR3 is 11 amino acids. Germline-derived CDR1 and CDR2 are SNHLY and FYNNEI. Trimming removed 9 bases from V and 6 bases from J, with 8 bases in between. DNA of the CDR3: TGTGCCAGTGCCAAGGCCGGGGAGCTGTTTTTT. Translation gives CASAKAGELFF.

This chain links TRBV7-2 with TRBJ2-1; TRBD1 aligns across 7 bases. The CDR3 runs 13 residues. The V and J ends lost 6 bases and 5 bases, in that order; junction bases with no gene match: 4. In germline, CDR1 is SGHTA, CDR2 FQGNSA. Written as DNA, the CDR3 is TGTGCCAGCAGAGAGGGGGCAAACAATGAGCAGTTCTTC. Translated: CASREGANNEQFF. Together with reference TRBV7-2 and TRBJ2-1, the CDR3 gives the full variable domain: GAGVSQSPSNKVTEKGKDVELRCDPISGHTALYWYRQSLGQGLEFLIYFQGNSAPDKSGLPSDRFSAERTGGSVSTLTIQRTQQEDSAVYLCASREGANNEQFFGPGTRLTVL.

This clone has more than one count but fewer than ten. V gene TRBV7-8 combines with J gene TRBJ2-7, with D possibly matching TRBD2 (6 bases). The CDR3 contains 15 residues. Between the trimmed V and J ends, which lost 7 bases and 5 bases, there was a span of 21 bases. Germline assignment: CDR1 SGHVS and CDR2 FQNEAQ. The CDR3 nucleotides read TGTGCCAGCACCCTCGGGGGATGGGGGTGGAACGAGCAGTACTTC. Encoded protein: CASTLGGWGWNEQYF.

V gene TRBV9 combines with J gene TRBJ2-7; D unresolved. The V gene's germline CDR1 is SGDLS and CDR2 YYNGEE. Trimming took off 0 bases at V and 2 bases at J, with 9 bases between the two ends. This CDR3 spans 14 amino acids. CDR3 DNA: TGTGCCAGCAGCGTAGACACGGATACCTACGAGCAGTACTTC. This translates into CASSVDTDTYEQYF.

This clone was picked up one time. V is TRBV7-2 and J is TRBJ1-1; D unresolved. The V and J ends lost 3 bases and 0 bases respectively, with 11 bases between them. The CDR3 extends over 15 amino acids. Germline-derived CDR1 and CDR2 are SGHTA and FQGNSA. The CDR3 protein is CASSLAPAMNTEAFF. CDR3 DNA sequence: TGTGCCAGCAGCTTGGCTCCGGCAATGAACACTGAAGCTTTCTTT.